This is a list of T cell receptor beta chains from one sample in a study of OX40 agonist ivuxolimab in advanced cancers. Clones were read by immunoSEQ multiplex PCR, and TCRdb kept only the in-frame ones, dropping some. The table has just over 20,000 clones, around 87% seen once. This specimen was CD4+ or CD8+ T cells sorted from blood, taken in a trial of the OX40 agonist ivuxolimab. These receptors all stem from an adult with an advanced solid tumor such as melanoma, head and neck, liver or kidney cancer. CDR3s include the opening cysteine and the closing phenylalanine or tryptophan. D genes are given only for firm matches. Where a row states a size, it is once, few, many or the class of an expanded clone; other rows omit it.

size: NA
J: TRBJ1-4
V: TRBV4-3
D: NA
DNA: TGCGCCAGCAGCCAAGATTCAGGCGGAATTAATGAAAAACTGTTTTTT
CDR3: CASSQDSGGINEKLFF

size: NA
J: TRBJ2-3
V: TRBV27
D: TRBD1
DNA: TGTGCCAGCAGAAGGACAGGTACAGATACGCAGTATTTT
CDR3: CASRRTGTDTQYF

size: NA
J: TRBJ2-7
V: TRBV11-2
D: NA
DNA: TGTGCCAGCAGCCCCTCCCACTCCTACGAGCAGTACTTC
CDR3: CASSPSHSYEQYF

size: few
J: TRBJ2-7
V: TRBV6-5
D: NA
DNA: TGTGCCAGCAGTGCCGTACACGGAGAAAACTACGAGCAGTACTTC
CDR3: CASSAVHGENYEQYF

size: NA
J: TRBJ2-7
V: TRBV30
D: NA
DNA: TGTGCCTGGAGTACTCCTTCACCCGAACTCGGCCACGAGCAGTACTTC
CDR3: CAWSTPSPELGHEQYF

size: NA
J: TRBJ1-1
V: TRBV27
D: NA
DNA: TGTGCCAGCACATCTCGGGGCAGGCCGAACACTGAAGCTTTCTTT
CDR3: CASTSRGRPNTEAFF

size: NA
J: TRBJ1-1
V: TRBV30
D: NA
DNA: TGTGCCTGGAGTGTAGGCAGCTACTACACTGAAGCTTTCTTT
CDR3: CAWSVGSYYTEAFF

size: NA
J: TRBJ2-5
V: TRBV6-6
D: TRBD1
DNA: TGTGCCAGCAGTTATTTGCCGGGACAGCAAGAGACCCAGTACTTC
CDR3: CASSYLPGQQETQYF

size: NA
J: TRBJ2-2
V: TRBV9
D: NA
DNA: TGTGCCAGCAGCGGTCCTGGCGGGGAGCTGTTTTTT
CDR3: CASSGPGGELFF

size: NA
J: TRBJ2-7
V: TRBV7-9
D: TRBD1
DNA: TGTGCCAGCAGCTTAGGTCCTCCGGACAGGGGCTACGAGCAGTACTTC
CDR3: CASSLGPPDRGYEQYF

size: NA
J: TRBJ2-2
V: TRBV2
D: TRBD2
DNA: TGTGCCTCCACCTGGGAGGGCGAGGAGGTCGGGGAGCTGTTTTTT
CDR3: CASTWEGEEVGELFF

size: NA
J: TRBJ2-1
V: TRBV7-8
D: TRBD2
DNA: TGTGCCGGCAGCCGGACTAGCAATGAGCAGTTCTTC
CDR3: CAGSRTSNEQFF

size: NA
J: TRBJ1-1
V: TRBV5-5
D: NA
DNA: TGTGCCAGCAGCTTGGGGTCAACAGGGTCCGGAGAAGGGACTGAAGCTTTCTTT
CDR3: CASSLGSTGSGEGTEAFF

size: NA
J: TRBJ2-5
V: TRBV7-6
D: NA
DNA: TGTGCCAGCAGACCAGACAGCCTCCAAGAGACCCAGTACTTC
CDR3: CASRPDSLQETQYF

size: NA
J: TRBJ2-5
V: TRBV4-3
D: TRBD2
DNA: TGCGCCAGCAGCCAAACTCGGCGGGGGGGAGGAGAGACCCAGTACTTC
CDR3: CASSQTRRGGGETQYF

size: NA
J: TRBJ1-1
V: TRBV5-4
D: NA
DNA: TGTGCCAGCAGCTTAAGTAACACTGAAGCTTTCTTT
CDR3: CASSLSNTEAFF

size: NA
J: TRBJ1-5
V: TRBV27
D: NA
DNA: TGTGCCACAAGGACAGACTCCCTGGGAGGGCAGCCCCAGCATTTT
CDR3: CATRTDSLGGQPQHF

size: NA
J: TRBJ1-1
V: TRBV19
D: TRBD1
DNA: TGCGCCAGTAGTCTGGGACAGGGCGGCACTGAAGCTTTCTTT
CDR3: CASSLGQGGTEAFF

size: NA
J: TRBJ2-1
V: TRBV19
D: NA
DNA: TGTGCCAGTAGTAACCCCCCGGGCGAGCAGTTCTTC
CDR3: CASSNPPGEQFF

size: NA
J: TRBJ1-1
V: TRBV4-1
D: TRBD1
DNA: TGCGCCAGCAGCCAATTACCAGGGGGCCAAACGAACACTGAAGCTTTCTTT
CDR3: CASSQLPGGQTNTEAFF

size: NA
J: TRBJ1-2
V: TRBV19
D: TRBD1
DNA: TGTGCCAGTAGTACCCACAGGGGAGGAGACTACACCTTC
CDR3: CASSTHRGGDYTF

size: NA
J: TRBJ1-2
V: TRBV2
D: NA
DNA: TGTGCCATACCCCGGGACCCTAACTATGGCTACACCTTC
CDR3: CAIPRDPNYGYTF

size: NA
J: TRBJ2-3
V: TRBV6-1
D: TRBD2
DNA: TGTGCCAGCAGCCTGACTAGCGGGGGGGCGGATACGCAGTATTTT
CDR3: CASSLTSGGADTQYF

size: NA
J: TRBJ2-2
V: TRBV19
D: TRBD1
DNA: TGTGCCAGTACCCTCGCTTCAGGGGGAACCGGGGAGCTGTTTTTT
CDR3: CASTLASGGTGELFF

size: NA
J: TRBJ2-7
V: TRBV30
D: TRBD1
DNA: TGTGCCTGGAGTACCTGGGACAGCTCCTACGAGCAGTACTTC
CDR3: CAWSTWDSSYEQYF

size: NA
J: TRBJ1-2
V: TRBV30
D: NA
DNA: TGTGCCTGGGGGTTAAACTATGGCTACACCTTC
CDR3: CAWGLNYGYTF

size: NA
J: TRBJ2-7
V: TRBV7-9
D: NA
DNA: TGTGCCAGCAGCTTAGTGGGTCGACCGTATGAGCAGTACTTC
CDR3: CASSLVGRPYEQYF

size: NA
J: TRBJ2-5
V: TRBV11-2
D: TRBD1
DNA: TGTGCCAGCAGCTTAGAACGACAGGGCCGAAATCCGGAGACCCAGTACTTC
CDR3: CASSLERQGRNPETQYF

size: NA
J: TRBJ1-2
V: TRBV5-5
D: NA
DNA: TGTGCCAGCAGCACCGGATATGTTAACTATGGCTACACCTTC
CDR3: CASSTGYVNYGYTF

size: medium-sized
J: TRBJ2-7
V: TRBV7-3
D: TRBD2
DNA: TGTGCCAGCAGCCCGAGCGGGGCCGGAAGCGGCGAGCAGTACTTC
CDR3: CASSPSGAGSGEQYF

size: NA
J: TRBJ1-3
V: TRBV2
D: NA
DNA: TGTGCCAGCAGTGCTCCAGGGTTTGGAAACACCATATATTTT
CDR3: CASSAPGFGNTIYF

size: NA
J: TRBJ1-2
V: TRBV7-2
D: NA
DNA: TGTGCCAGCAGCTTAACTGTTCCGTTTGGGCCCGCGGTCTTCGGCTACACCTTC
CDR3: CASSLTVPFGPAVFGYTF

size: NA
J: TRBJ1-3
V: TRBV7-8
D: NA
DNA: TGTGCCAGCAGCTTAGATGCAGGGGCGCGAGGAAACACCATATATTTT
CDR3: CASSLDAGARGNTIYF

size: NA
J: TRBJ2-2
V: TRBV2
D: NA
DNA: TGTGCCAGCACCTACGGGGCTAGCGACACCGGGGAGCTGTTTTTT
CDR3: CASTYGASDTGELFF

size: NA
J: TRBJ1-4
V: TRBV5-1
D: TRBD1
DNA: TGCGCCAGCAGCCCGGGACAGGGTGGTGAAAAACTGTTTTTT
CDR3: CASSPGQGGEKLFF

size: NA
J: TRBJ2-1
V: TRBV19
D: NA
DNA: TGTGCCAGTACCCACAGGTGGGGAGACAATGAGCAGTTCTTC
CDR3: CASTHRWGDNEQFF

size: NA
J: TRBJ2-1
V: TRBV9
D: TRBD2
DNA: TGTGCCAGCAGCGACCCGAGAAAGACTAGCGCTTCCCCGGGGAATGAGCAGTTCTTC
CDR3: CASSDPRKTSASPGNEQFF

size: NA
J: TRBJ1-1
V: TRBV7-6
D: NA
DNA: TGTGCCAGCAGCTTAGCGCCCGGGGGGAACACTGAAGCCTTCTTT
CDR3: CASSLAPGGNTEAFF